One and the same sample provided the 15 T cell receptor beta chains below, sequenced in a study of regulatory T cells in long-lasting Graves disease. The time point: newly diagnosed GD, antithyroid drugs for less than 3 months. Generation of the TCR library employed RNA extracted from PBMCs. Through Arm-PCR of CDR3 regions and iRepertoire HTBI primers, TCR beta libraries were built. TCRdb used MiXCR to reprocess the multiplex PCR reads, holding one entry per CDR3 protein. Of 550,000 to 650,000 distinct CDR3 sequences detected, about 16% appear once; the ten largest clones hold 12%. These same data were also listed under a study on T cells in Graves' hyperthyroidism and ophthalmopathy.

The sample here was peripheral blood mononuclear cells (PBMCs), taken at new diagnosis, from a patient treated with antithyroid drugs. The receptors originated from a man between 18 and 35 years old with Graves disease.

In this sample, this clonotype turned up many times. The genes are TRBV12-3 or TRBV12-4 and TRBJ2-3; D is undetermined. V lost 3 bases and J lost 6, with 13 bases in between. This CDR3 is 14 amino acids long. The CDR3 nucleotides read TGTGCCAGCAGTTTGAGAGTCGGCGCGGATACGCAGTATTTT. Encoded protein: CASSLRVGADTQYF.

This clonotype has just a few counts. This could be a read error, since a much larger clone is one nucleotide away. It is likely a read error, because the conserved phenylalanine at the end of the CDR3 is missing. The chain joins TRBV6-1 to TRBJ1-1; no clear D gene. Between the trimmed V and J ends, which lost 7 bases and 1 base, there was a span of 10 bases. This CDR3 is 13 amino acids long. Germline-derived CDR1 and CDR2 are MNHNS and SASEGT. For the CDR3, the DNA is TGTGCCAGCATTAATCCACAGAACACTGAAGCTTTCTTG. It codes for CASINPQNTEAFL.

V is TRBV25-1 and J is TRBJ1-1; D gene unclear. Germline lookup yields CDR1 MGHDK and CDR2 SYGVNS. The CDR3 contains 15 residues. V lost 2 bases and J 4 bases, leaving 14 bases between the germline ends. CDR3: CASSEPGERITEAFF. The CDR3, as DNA: TGTGCCAGCAGTGAACCTGGGGAGAGAATCACTGAAGCTTTCTTT.

This clonotype appeared once. J is TRBJ2-3 and V is TRBV7-9; 14 bases match TRBD2. The germline gives CDR1 SEHNR, CDR2 FQNEAQ (reference sequence). V was pared by 4 bases and J by 4 bases, with 10 bases of the junction left unmatched. The CDR3 contains 18 residues. The CDR3 region has the DNA TGTGCCAGCAGCTCCGGAGGGACTAGCGGGAGAATGCCAGATACGCAGTATTTT. This codes for CASSSGGTSGRMPDTQYF.

This clonotype was picked up a small number of times. The V gene is TRBV27, the J gene TRBJ1-5; TRBD1 might be the D (5 bases). The length of the CDR3 is 16 residues. V lost 2 bases to trimming and J lost 3 bases, with 14 bases between them. Per germline, CDR1 MNHEY and CDR2 SMNVEV (reference sequence). CDR3 sequence (DNA): TGTGCCAGCAGTTTAGATCCCGCAGGGTCCAATCAGCCCCAGCATTTT. Its protein product is CASSLDPAGSNQPQHF.

The chain employs TRBV7-2 and TRBJ1-4; tentatively, D is TRBD1 (5 bases). Germline loops: CDR1 SGHTA, CDR2 FQGNSA. The CDR3 length is 15 residues. V dropped 1 base and J dropped 0 bases, with 6 bases sitting between them. In nucleotides, the CDR3 is TGTGCCAGCAGCTTAGAGGGGACAACTAATGAAAAACTGTTTTTT. Its translation is CASSLEGTTNEKLFF.

This clonotype was recorded many times. V is TRBV30 and J is TRBJ2-7; TRBD2 matches 12 bases. Germline loops: CDR1 GTSNPN, CDR2 SVGIG (reference sequence). There are 14 residues in the CDR3. The trim removed 4 bases at V and 2 bases at J, leaving 3 bases unmatched. The chain's CDR3 is CAWTLAGGPYEQYF. The CDR3 coding sequence is TGTGCCTGGACTCTAGCGGGAGGGCCCTACGAGCAGTACTTC.

This clonotype has more than one count but fewer than ten. The junction and the germline gene differ at one end; a read error may be behind it. The chain joins TRBV7-3 to TRBJ1-1; maybe TRBD1 (5 bases). Germline assignment: CDR1 SGHTA and CDR2 FQGTGA. There are 14 residues in the CDR3. The CDR3 bases are TGTGCCAGCAGCCCGACGGGGGGAGGCACTGAAGTTTTCTTT. Protein product: CASSPTGGGTEVFF.

This clonotype was counted ten times or more. The chain employs TRBV5-1 and TRBJ1-2; D may be TRBD1 (5 bases). CDR1 and CDR2 (germline): SGHRS, YFSETQ. The V and J ends lost 4 bases and 3 bases respectively, with 10 bases between them. The CDR3 runs to 13 residues. The CDR3 sequence: CASSGGDYYGYTF. CDR3 nucleotides: TGCGCCAGCAGCGGAGGGGACTACTATGGCTACACCTTC.

Many counts were recorded for this clonotype. This chain uses TRBV3-1 with TRBJ1-1, with D possibly TRBD1 on 6 matching bases. Trimming stripped 3 bases from V and 4 bases from J, with 15 bases between. The CDR3 spans 15 residues. The germline gives CDR1 LGHDT, CDR2 YNNKEL (reference sequence). The CDR3 coding sequence is TGTGCCAGCAGCCAGCGGGGGGGGGCGGGCACTGAAGCTTTCTTT. It is translated as CASSQRGGAGTEAFF.

The chain employs TRBV20-1 and TRBJ1-1, with 7 bases matching TRBD1. CDR1 DFQATT and CDR2 SNEGSKA come from the germline V gene (reference sequence). With V trimmed by 5 bases and J by 8 bases, 8 bases remained unmatched. This CDR3 has 12 amino acids. The CDR3 here is CSAPWQGEEAFF. The DNA of the CDR3 is TGCAGTGCTCCGTGGCAGGGGGAAGAAGCTTTCTTT.

Details on this clonotype: This may arise from a read error, as a much more abundant clone is one base away. CDR3 bases: TGTGCCAGCAGCTCACTCGGACCCTCCTACGAGCAGTACTTC. Translation: CASSSLGPSYEQYF. The genes are TRBV11-2 and TRBJ2-7; D is undetermined. The CDR3 contains 14 residues. CDR1 is SGHAT, CDR2 FQNNGV, per germline. V was clipped by 4 bases and J by 0 bases, with 10 bases between them.

The chain uses TRBV6-2 or TRBV6-3 and TRBJ2-1, with D possibly being TRBD1 (6 bases). Germline CDR1 MNHEY, CDR2 SVGEGT. The CDR3 runs to 14 residues. V lost 7 bases, J lost 5 bases, and 15 bases lay in between. The CDR3 is CASTDRRQDNEQFF. CDR3 sequence (DNA): TGTGCCAGCACAGACCGTAGACAGGACAATGAGCAGTTCTTC.

Comments on this clonotype: This could be a read error, since a much larger clone is one nucleotide away. The chain links TRBV6-1 to TRBJ2-3; TRBD1 agrees at 7 bases. The CDR3 runs 16 residues. CDR1 and CDR2 (germline): MNHNS, SASEGT. V gave up 4 bases and J gave up 4 bases; unmatched junction bases: 11. CDR3 nucleotides: TGTGCCAGCAGTGGGGACAGCCCCGGTGGAGCAGATACGCAGTATTTT. Protein sequence: CASSGDSPGGADTQYF.

This chain links TRBV7-3 with TRBJ2-3; 11 bases align to TRBD2. This CDR3 has 16 amino acids. Losses at the gene ends were 5 bases for V and 2 bases for J; bases not matched to a gene: 6. CDR1 is SGHTA and CDR2 is FQGTGA in the germline V gene. The CDR3 DNA sequence: TGTGCCAGCAGCACAGGACTAGCGGGCATCACAGATACGCAGTATTTT. Encoded protein: CASSTGLAGITDTQYF.